This TCR beta chain was profiled in a study of blood T cell repertoires in COVID-19. Overall study context: T cells, B-cell-depleted T cells, or PBMCs provided the cDNA or gDNA that served as material.

Methods used by the authors: The authors estimated nucleated cell counts from reference gene primer amplification. Here immunoSEQ multiplex PCR was the method, and the copy in TCRdb shows in-frame clones only, minus some. The D gene and trimming were derived from the DNA, and the V and J assignments and clone size from that table. The table records about 100,000 clones, about nine tenths of them present only once. V was pared by 0 bases and J by 4 bases, with 4 bases of the junction left unmatched. CDR3 length equals 15 residues. Germline V gives CDR1 SGHTA, CDR2 FQGNSA. V is TRBV7-2 and J is TRBJ1-2; TRBD1 agrees at 8 bases. The sample was peripheral blood. The source of this sequence is a man aged 50 to 60 with acute or convalescent COVID-19. The CDR3 DNA follows: TGTGCCAGCAGCTTAGCGGGGACAGGTATCTATGGCTACACCTTC. It translates to CASSLAGTGIYGYTF.